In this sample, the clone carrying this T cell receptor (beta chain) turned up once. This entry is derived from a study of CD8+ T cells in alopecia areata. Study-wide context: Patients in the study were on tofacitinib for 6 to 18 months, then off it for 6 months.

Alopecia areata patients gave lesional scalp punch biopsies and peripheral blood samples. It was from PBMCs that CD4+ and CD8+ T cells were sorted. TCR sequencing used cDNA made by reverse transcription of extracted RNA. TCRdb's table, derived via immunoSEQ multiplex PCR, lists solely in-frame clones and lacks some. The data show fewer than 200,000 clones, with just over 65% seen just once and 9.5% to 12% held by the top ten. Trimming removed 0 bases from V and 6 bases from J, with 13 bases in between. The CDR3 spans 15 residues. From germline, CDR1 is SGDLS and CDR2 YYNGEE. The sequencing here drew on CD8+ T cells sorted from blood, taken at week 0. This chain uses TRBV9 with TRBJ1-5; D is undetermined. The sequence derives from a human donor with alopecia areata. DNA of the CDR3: TGTGCCAGCAGCGTAGGGGTTGGACCTAGTCAGCCCCAGCATTTT. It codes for CASSVGVGPSQPQHF.